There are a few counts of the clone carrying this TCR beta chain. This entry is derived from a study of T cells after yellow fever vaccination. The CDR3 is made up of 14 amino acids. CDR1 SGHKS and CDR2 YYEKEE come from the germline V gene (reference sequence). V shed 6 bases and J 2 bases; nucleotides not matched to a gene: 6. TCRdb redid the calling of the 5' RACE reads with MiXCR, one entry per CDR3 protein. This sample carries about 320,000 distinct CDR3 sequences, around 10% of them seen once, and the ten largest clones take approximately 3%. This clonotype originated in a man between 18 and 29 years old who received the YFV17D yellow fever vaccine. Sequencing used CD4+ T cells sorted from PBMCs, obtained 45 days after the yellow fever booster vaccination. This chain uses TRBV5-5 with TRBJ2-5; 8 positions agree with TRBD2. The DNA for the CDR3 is TGTGCCAGCACCGGCGGGGGGTTTCAAGAGACCCAGTACTTC. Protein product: CASTGGGFQETQYF.